This TCR beta chain was retrieved from a study of blood T cell repertoires in COVID-19. Sequencing used immunoSEQ multiplex PCR; TCRdb keeps in-frame clones, though not all of them. The data hold around 370,000 clones, with 91% observed a single time. V was clipped by 2 bases and J by 0 bases; unmatched bases: 5. Per the germline V gene, CDR1 is SGDLS and CDR2 is YYNGEE. CDR3 length equals 18 residues. This TCR was recovered from a woman between 18 and 29 years old who had recovered from COVID-19. Sequencing was performed on peripheral blood. The chain carries TRBV9 and TRBJ2-2; 12 bases line up with TRBD2. CDR3 sequence (DNA): TGTGCCAGCAGCGTGGGACTAGCGGGTTGGGCGAACACCGGGGAGCTGTTTTTT. Amino acid sequence: CASSVGLAGWANTGELFF.